This TCR beta chain was obtained from a study of blood T cell repertoires in COVID-19. Looking at the study overall: COVID-19 samples from acute and convalescent phases originated in the United States, Italy and Spain.

This clone was seen only once. This CDR3 region has 15 residues. CDR1 is SGHAT and CDR2 is FQNNGV in the germline V gene. V lost 1 base to trimming and J lost 0 bases, with 7 bases between them. Original processing notes: Amplification with reference gene primers provided the estimates of nucleated cell counts. The method was immunoSEQ multiplex PCR; TCRdb's version includes in-frame clones alone and lacks a portion of them. V and J calls and clone size are given by that table; D and trimming were obtained from the DNA. The data contain 200,000 to 300,000 clones, around 88% of them singletons. The Seattle patients joined while their infection was active and were tracked longitudinally afterward.

This TCR derives from a woman aged 25 to 39 with COVID-19, enrolled during active disease. The specimen was peripheral blood. The J gene is TRBJ1-5, the V gene TRBV11-2; D is uncertain. This CDR3 is CASSLAGYSNQPQHF. In DNA form, the CDR3 reads TGTGCCAGCAGCTTAGCGGGTTATAGCAATCAGCCCCAGCATTTT. The entire variable domain, with the rest obtained from reference TRBV11-2 and TRBJ1-5, is as follows: EAGVAQSPRYKIIEKRQSVAFWCNPISGHATLYWYQQILGQGPKLLIQFQNNGVVDDSQLPKDRFSAERLKGVDSTLKIQPAKLEDSAVYLCASSLAGYSNQPQHFGDGTRLSIL.